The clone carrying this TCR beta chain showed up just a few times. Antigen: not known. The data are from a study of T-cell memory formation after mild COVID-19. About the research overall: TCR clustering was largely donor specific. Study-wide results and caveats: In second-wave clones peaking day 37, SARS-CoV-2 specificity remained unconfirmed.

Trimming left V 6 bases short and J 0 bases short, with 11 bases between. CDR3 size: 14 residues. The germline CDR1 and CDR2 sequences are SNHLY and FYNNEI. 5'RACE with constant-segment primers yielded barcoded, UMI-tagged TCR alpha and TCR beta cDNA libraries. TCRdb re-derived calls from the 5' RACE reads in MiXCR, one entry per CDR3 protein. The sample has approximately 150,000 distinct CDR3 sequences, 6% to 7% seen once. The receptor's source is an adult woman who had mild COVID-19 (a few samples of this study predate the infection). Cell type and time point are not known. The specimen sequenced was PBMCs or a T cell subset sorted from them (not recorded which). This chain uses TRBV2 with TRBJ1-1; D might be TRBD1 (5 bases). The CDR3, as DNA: TGTGCCAGCAGGGAAACGACAGTGAACACTGAAGCTTTCTTT. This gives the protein CASRETTVNTEAFF.